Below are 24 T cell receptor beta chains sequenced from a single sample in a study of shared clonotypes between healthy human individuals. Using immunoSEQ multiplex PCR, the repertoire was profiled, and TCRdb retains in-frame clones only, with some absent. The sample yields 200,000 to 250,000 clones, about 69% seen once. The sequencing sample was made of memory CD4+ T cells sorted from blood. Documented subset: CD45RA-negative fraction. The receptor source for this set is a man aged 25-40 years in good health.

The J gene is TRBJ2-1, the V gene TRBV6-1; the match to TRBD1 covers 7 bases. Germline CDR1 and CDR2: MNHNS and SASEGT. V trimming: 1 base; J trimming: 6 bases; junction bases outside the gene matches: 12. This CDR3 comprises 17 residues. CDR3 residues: CASSEGHHGTASNEQFF. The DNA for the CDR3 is TGTGCCAGCAGTGAAGGACACCATGGGACAGCCTCCAATGAGCAGTTCTTC.

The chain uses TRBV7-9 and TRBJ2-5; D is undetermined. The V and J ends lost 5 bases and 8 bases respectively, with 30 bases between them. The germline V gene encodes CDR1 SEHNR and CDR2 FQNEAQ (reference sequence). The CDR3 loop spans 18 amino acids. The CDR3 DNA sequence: TGTGCCAGCAGCGATACCCTGGACGGAGCAAGAGTGAGAGGAACCCAGTACTTC. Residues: CASSDTLDGARVRGTQYF.

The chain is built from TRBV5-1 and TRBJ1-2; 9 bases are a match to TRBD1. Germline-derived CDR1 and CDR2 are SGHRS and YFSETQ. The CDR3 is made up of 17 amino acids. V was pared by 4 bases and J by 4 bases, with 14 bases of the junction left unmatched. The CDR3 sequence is CASSRTMGQGMIYGYTF. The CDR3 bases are TGCGCCAGCAGCCGAACCATGGGACAGGGAATGATCTATGGCTACACCTTC. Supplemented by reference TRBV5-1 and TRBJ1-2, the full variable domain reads KAGVTQTPRYLIKTRGQQVTLSCSPISGHRSVSWYQQTPGQGLQFLFEYFSETQRNKGNFPGRFSGRQFSNSRSEMNVSTLELGDSALYLCASSRTMGQGMIYGYTFGSGTRLTVV.

In DNA form, the CDR3 reads TGTGCCTTCTCGGGACTAGCGGGAGAGGAGCAGTACTTC. Encoded protein: CAFSGLAGEEQYF. The chain carries TRBV19 and TRBJ2-7, with 14 bases matching TRBD2. V gave up 11 bases and J gave up 7 bases; unmatched junction bases: 7. Germline CDR1 and CDR2: LNHDA and SQIVND (reference sequence). There are 13 residues in the CDR3.

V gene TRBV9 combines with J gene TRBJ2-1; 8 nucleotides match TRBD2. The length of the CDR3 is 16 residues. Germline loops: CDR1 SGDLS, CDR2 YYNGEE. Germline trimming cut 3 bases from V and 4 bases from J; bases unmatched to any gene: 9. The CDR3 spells CASSATAGATYNEQFF. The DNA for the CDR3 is TGTGCCAGCAGCGCCACAGCGGGAGCCACGTACAATGAGCAGTTCTTC.

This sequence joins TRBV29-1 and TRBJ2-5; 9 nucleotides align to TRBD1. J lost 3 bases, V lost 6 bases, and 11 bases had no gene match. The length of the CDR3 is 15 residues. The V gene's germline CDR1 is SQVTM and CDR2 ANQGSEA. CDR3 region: CSVGTGFEYEETQYF. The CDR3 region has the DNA TGCAGCGTAGGGACAGGGTTCGAATACGAAGAGACCCAGTACTTC.

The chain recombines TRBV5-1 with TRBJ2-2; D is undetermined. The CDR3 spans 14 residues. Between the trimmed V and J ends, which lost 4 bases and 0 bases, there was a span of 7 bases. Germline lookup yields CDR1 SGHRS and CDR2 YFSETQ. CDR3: CASSPIPNTGELFF. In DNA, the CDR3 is TGCGCCAGCAGCCCAATACCGAACACCGGGGAGCTGTTTTTT. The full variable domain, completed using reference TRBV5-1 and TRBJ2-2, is KAGVTQTPRYLIKTRGQQVTLSCSPISGHRSVSWYQQTPGQGLQFLFEYFSETQRNKGNFPGRFSGRQFSNSRSEMNVSTLELGDSALYLCASSPIPNTGELFFGEGSRLTVL.

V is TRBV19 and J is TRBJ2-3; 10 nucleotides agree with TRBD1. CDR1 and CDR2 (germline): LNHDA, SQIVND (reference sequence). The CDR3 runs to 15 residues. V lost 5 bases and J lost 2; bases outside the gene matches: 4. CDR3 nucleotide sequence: TGTGCCAGTAGTCGGGACAGGGGAGACACAGATACGCAGTATTTT. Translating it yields CASSRDRGDTDTQYF.

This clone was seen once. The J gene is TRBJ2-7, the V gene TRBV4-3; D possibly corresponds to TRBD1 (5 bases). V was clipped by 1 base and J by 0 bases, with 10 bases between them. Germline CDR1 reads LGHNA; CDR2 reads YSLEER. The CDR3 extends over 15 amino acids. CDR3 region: CASSQVTGSSYEQYF. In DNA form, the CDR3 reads TGCGCCAGCAGCCAAGTAACAGGTTCCTCCTACGAGCAGTACTTC.

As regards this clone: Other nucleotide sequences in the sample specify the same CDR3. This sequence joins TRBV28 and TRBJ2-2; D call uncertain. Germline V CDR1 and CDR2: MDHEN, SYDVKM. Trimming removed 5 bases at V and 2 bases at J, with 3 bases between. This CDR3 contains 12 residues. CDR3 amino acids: CASSANTGELFF. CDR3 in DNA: TGTGCCAGCAGTGCTAACACCGGGGAGCTGTTTTTT.

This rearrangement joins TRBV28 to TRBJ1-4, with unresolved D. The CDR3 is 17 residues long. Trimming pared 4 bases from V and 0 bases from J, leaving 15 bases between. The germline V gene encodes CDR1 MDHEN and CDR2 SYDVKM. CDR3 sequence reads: CASSSTDGYTTNEKLFF. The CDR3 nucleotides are TGTGCCAGCAGTTCGACGGACGGATACACAACTAATGAAAAACTGTTTTTT.

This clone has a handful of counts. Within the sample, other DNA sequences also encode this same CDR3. The CDR3 spells CASSFQETQYF. CDR3 coding DNA: TGTGCCAGCAGCTTCCAAGAGACCCAGTACTTC. The chain recombines TRBV2 with TRBJ2-5; D remains unclear. V dropped 6 bases and J dropped 1 base, with 3 bases sitting between them. CDR1 is SNHLY and CDR2 is FYNNEI in the germline V gene. The CDR3 is made up of 11 amino acids.

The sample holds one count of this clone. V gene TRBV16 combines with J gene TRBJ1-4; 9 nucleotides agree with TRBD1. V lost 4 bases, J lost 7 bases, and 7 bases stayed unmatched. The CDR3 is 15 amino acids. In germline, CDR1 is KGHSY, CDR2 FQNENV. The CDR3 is CASSPTGTGSEKLFF. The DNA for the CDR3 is TGTGCCAGCAGCCCCACCGGGACAGGGAGTGAAAAACTGTTTTTT.

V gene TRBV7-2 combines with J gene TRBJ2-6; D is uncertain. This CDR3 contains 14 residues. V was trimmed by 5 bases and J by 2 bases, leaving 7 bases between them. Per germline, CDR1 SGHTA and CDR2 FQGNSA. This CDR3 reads CASSHPAGANVLTF. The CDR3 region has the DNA TGTGCCAGCAGCCACCCAGCTGGGGCCAACGTCCTGACTTTC.

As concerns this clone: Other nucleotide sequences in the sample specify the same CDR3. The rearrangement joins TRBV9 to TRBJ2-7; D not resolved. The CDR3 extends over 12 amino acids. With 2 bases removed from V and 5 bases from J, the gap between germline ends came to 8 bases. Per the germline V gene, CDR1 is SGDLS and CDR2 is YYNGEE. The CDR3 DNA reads TGTGCCAGCAGCGTGGTTGGGAACGAGCAGTACTTC. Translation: CASSVVGNEQYF.

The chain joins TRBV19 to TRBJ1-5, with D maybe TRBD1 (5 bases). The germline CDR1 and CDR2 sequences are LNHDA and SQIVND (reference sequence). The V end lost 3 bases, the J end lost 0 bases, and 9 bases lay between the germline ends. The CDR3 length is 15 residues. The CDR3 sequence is CASSMDKLSNQPQHF. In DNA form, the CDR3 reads TGTGCCAGTAGTATGGACAAGCTTAGCAATCAGCCCCAGCATTTT.

The CDR3 DNA reads as TGTGCCAGCAGCCAAGATGGGCATCAGCCCCAGCATTTT. Residues: CASSQDGHQPQHF. V and J are TRBV14 and TRBJ1-5; D is undetermined. With 0 bases removed from V and 5 bases from J, the gap between germline ends came to 5 bases. Germline CDR1 is SGHDN and CDR2 is FVKESK. The CDR3 consists of 13 residues.

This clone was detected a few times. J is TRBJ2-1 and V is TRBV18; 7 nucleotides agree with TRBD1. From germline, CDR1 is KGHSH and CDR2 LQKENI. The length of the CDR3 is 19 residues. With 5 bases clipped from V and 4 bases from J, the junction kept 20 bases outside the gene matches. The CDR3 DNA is TGTGCCAGCTCAGCAACCACAGGCCCGATCGACAGGGCTTACAATGAGCAGTTCTTC. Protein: CASSATTGPIDRAYNEQFF.

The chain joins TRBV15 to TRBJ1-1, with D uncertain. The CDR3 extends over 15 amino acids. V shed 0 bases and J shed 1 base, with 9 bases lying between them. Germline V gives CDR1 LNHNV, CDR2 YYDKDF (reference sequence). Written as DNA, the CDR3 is TGTGCCACCAGCAGAGATCGGCGGGAGAACACTGAAGCTTTCTTT. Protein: CATSRDRRENTEAFF.

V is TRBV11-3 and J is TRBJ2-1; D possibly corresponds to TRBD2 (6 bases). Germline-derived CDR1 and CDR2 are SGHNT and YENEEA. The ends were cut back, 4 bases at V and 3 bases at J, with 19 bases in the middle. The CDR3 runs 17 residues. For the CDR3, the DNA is TGTGCCAGCAGCTCCTCCATTTCGGGGAGGCACTACAATGAGCAGTTCTTC. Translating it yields CASSSSISGRHYNEQFF.

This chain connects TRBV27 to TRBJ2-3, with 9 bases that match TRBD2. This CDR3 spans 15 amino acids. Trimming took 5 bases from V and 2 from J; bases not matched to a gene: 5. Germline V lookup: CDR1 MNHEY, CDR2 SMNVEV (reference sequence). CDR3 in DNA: TGTGCCAGCAGTCCTATAGCGGGAGCCACAGATACGCAGTATTTT. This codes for CASSPIAGATDTQYF.

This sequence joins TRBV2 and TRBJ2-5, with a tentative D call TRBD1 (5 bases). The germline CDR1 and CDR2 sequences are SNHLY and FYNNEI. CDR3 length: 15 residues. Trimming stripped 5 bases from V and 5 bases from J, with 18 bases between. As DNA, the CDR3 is TGTGCCAGCAGTATTGGGGCACAGGAGATCGAGACCCAGTACTTC. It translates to CASSIGAQEIETQYF.

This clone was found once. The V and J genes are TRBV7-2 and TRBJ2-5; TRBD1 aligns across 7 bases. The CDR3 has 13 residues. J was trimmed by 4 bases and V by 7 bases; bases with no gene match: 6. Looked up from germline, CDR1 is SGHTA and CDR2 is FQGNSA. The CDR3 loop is CASTRQGGETQYF. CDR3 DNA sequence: TGTGCCAGCACCCGACAGGGTGGAGAGACCCAGTACTTC.

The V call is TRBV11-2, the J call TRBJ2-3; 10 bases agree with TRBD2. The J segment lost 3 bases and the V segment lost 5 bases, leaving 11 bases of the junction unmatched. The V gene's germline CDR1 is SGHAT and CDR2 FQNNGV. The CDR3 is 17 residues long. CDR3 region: CASSHLSGRGFTDTQYF. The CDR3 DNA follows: TGTGCCAGCAGCCACCTAAGCGGGAGGGGGTTTACAGATACGCAGTATTTT.